This T cell receptor beta chain originates from a study of neurological immune-mediated disorders. Study-wide results and limits: None of the CDR3 amino acid sequences of expanded clones recurred across subjects, suggesting private repertoires in all groups. The most TCR clonal expansion was seen in HTLV-1-associated myelopathy, whereas the least was seen in multiple sclerosis, below the level in healthy controls.

This clonotype was detected ten times or more. As yet, its antigen is unknown. Between the trimmed V and J ends, which lost 0 bases and 4 bases, there was a span of 7 bases. The CDR3 has 13 residues. The V gene's germline CDR1 is DFQATT and CDR2 SNEGSKA (reference sequence). TCRdb reprocessed the 5' RACE reads with MiXCR, giving one entry per CDR3 protein. The sample includes about 74,000 distinct CDR3 sequences, around 5% of them seen just once. This chain joins TRBV20-1 and TRBJ1-3; no definite D call. Sequenced sample: PBMCs. This TCR came from a man between 18 and 35 years old with multiple sclerosis. The CDR3 nucleotides read TGCAGTGCTAGAGATCATAGGGGAAACACCATATATTTT. Translation gives CSARDHRGNTIYF.